These 16 T cell receptor beta chains share one sample of origin, sequenced in a study of blood T cells in healthy people across ages. A second PCR, run for 7 to 11 cycles, used a sample-barcoded 5' primer plus a J-beta primer mix. TCRdb analysed the 5' RACE reads with MiXCR anew, one entry per CDR3 protein. The sample has approximately 850,000 distinct CDR3 sequences; under 55% are singletons. Sequenced: blood. Receptors were obtained from a man between 60 and 75 years old in good health.

The V and J genes are TRBV28 and TRBJ2-4, with a possible D match to TRBD1 (5 bases). The length of the CDR3 is 14 residues. Germline assignment: CDR1 MDHEN and CDR2 SYDVKM. Trimming took 5 bases from V and 4 from J, leaving 12 bases between them. CDR3 in DNA: TGTGCCAGCAGTCTCCACCAGGGTAAAAACATTCAGTACTTC. This translates into CASSLHQGKNIQYF.

The rearrangement joins TRBV6-2 or TRBV6-3 to TRBJ1-2, with unresolved D. The CDR3 totals 12 residues. Trimming took off 6 bases at V and 4 bases at J, with 9 bases between the two ends. Germline V gene data show CDR1 as MNHEY and CDR2 as SVGEGT. CDR3 coding DNA: TGTGCCAGCAGGGATTCCCCCTATGGCTACACCTTC. Its protein is CASRDSPYGYTF.

This clonotype was observed a handful of times. This chain connects TRBV20-1 to TRBJ1-5; D might be TRBD1 (6 bases). V was clipped by 6 bases and J by 0 bases, with 18 bases between them. Germline loops: CDR1 DFQATT, CDR2 SNEGSKA (reference sequence). The CDR3 is 16 residues long. CDR3 sequence: CSAHAGGASSNQPQHF. CDR3 nucleotides: TGCAGTGCCCATGCGGGGGGGGCATCTAGCAATCAGCCCCAGCATTTT.

The chain has TRBV6-1 and TRBJ2-1, with a weak D call TRBD1 (5 bases). Trimming took off 2 bases at V and 4 bases at J, with 9 bases between the two ends. Germline V gives CDR1 MNHNS, CDR2 SASEGT. The CDR3 runs 14 residues. The chain's CDR3 is CASSERQRYNEQFF. In DNA form, the CDR3 reads TGTGCCAGCAGTGAAAGACAGAGGTACAATGAGCAGTTCTTC.

This clonotype has just a few counts. The rearrangement joins TRBV6-2 or TRBV6-3 to TRBJ1-4; 7 bases fit TRBD1. The germline V gene has CDR1 MNHEY and CDR2 SVGEGT. V lost 7 bases and J lost 5; bases outside the gene matches: 10. This CDR3 comprises 15 residues. As DNA, the CDR3 is TGTGCCAGCACCTACCGGGACAGCTTCAATGAAAAACTGTTTTTT. It codes for CASTYRDSFNEKLFF.

This chain's CDR3 is CASSPIDMTAQETQFF. The CDR3 DNA reads as TGTGCCAGCAGCCCGATCGATATGACAGCGCAAGAGACCCAGTTCTTC. The genes are TRBV7-9 and TRBJ2-5; D may be TRBD1 (5 bases). Judging by the DNA end, TRBJ2-1 fits better; the J call may be wrong. This CDR3 region has 16 residues. The V gene's germline CDR1 is SEHNR and CDR2 FQNEAQ (reference sequence).

This chain uses TRBV5-1 with TRBJ2-3; TRBD1 matches at 9 bases. This CDR3 has 16 residues. The V gene's germline CDR1 is SGHRS and CDR2 YFSETQ. Trimming cost V 7 bases and J 5 bases; bases outside gene matches: 14. The CDR3 region is CASRYSAGQGEDTQYF. The CDR3 DNA sequence: TGCGCCAGCCGCTATAGTGCGGGACAGGGCGAAGATACGCAGTATTTT.

The chain is built from TRBV24-1 and TRBJ2-1, with 7 bases fitting TRBD1. Unmatched junction bases numbered 7, after V lost 2 bases and J lost 13 bases. The CDR3 has 13 amino acids. Looked up from germline, CDR1 is KGHDR and CDR2 is SFDVKD. The CDR3 loop reads CATSDSRQGEQFF. The CDR3 bases are TGTGCCACCAGTGATTCTCGACAGGGTGAACAGTTCTTC.

This clonotype has a handful of counts. V gene TRBV11-2 combines with J gene TRBJ2-7; D call uncertain. The germline gives CDR1 SGHAT, CDR2 FQNNGV. Deletions cut 7 bases from V and 2 bases from J, with 15 bases between. The CDR3 sequence is 14 residues long. CDR3 in amino acids: CASTIPGQAYEQYF. CDR3 DNA: TGTGCCAGCACCATCCCCGGCCAAGCCTACGAGCAGTACTTC.

V usage is TRBV18 and J usage is TRBJ2-1; D is unresolved. Germline V CDR1 and CDR2: KGHSH, LQKENI. With 2 bases removed from V and 5 bases from J, the gap between germline ends came to 16 bases. The CDR3 length is 16 residues. The CDR3 coding sequence is TGTGCCAGCTCACCAGGGAAACAGCAGATTAACAATGAGCAGTTCTTC. Its protein is CASSPGKQQINNEQFF.

In this sample, this clonotype turned up many times. The chain joins TRBV5-1 to TRBJ2-1, with D possibly called TRBD1 or TRBD2 (5 bases each). CDR1 SGHRS and CDR2 YFSETQ come from the germline V gene. Trimming removed 2 bases from V and 7 bases from J, with 16 bases in between. The CDR3 is 15 residues long. The CDR3 sequence is CASSFRDGGGNEQFF. The CDR3 bases are TGCGCCAGCAGCTTCCGGGACGGAGGAGGAAATGAGCAGTTCTTC.

The chain combines TRBV6-5 with TRBJ2-7; TRBD2 might be the D (5 bases). The length of the CDR3 is 13 residues. CDR1 is MNHEY, CDR2 SVGAGI, per germline. V shed 6 bases and J shed 2 bases, with 11 bases lying between them. The CDR3 bases are TGTGCCAGCAGGGACTCCGGGGCCTACGAGCAGTACTTC. This encodes CASRDSGAYEQYF.

The rearrangement uses TRBV19 and TRBJ1-2; 7 positions match TRBD1. This CDR3 region has 15 residues. V gave up 4 bases and J gave up 1 base; unmatched junction bases: 6. Germline assignment: CDR1 LNHDA and CDR2 SQIVND (reference sequence). In DNA, the CDR3 is TGTGCCAGTAGTACCATCCGGGACAGTAACTATGGCTACACCTTC. It codes for CASSTIRDSNYGYTF.

V and J are TRBV12-3 or TRBV12-4 and TRBJ2-7; D is uncertain. V lost 5 bases to trimming and J lost 2 bases, with 7 bases between them. This CDR3 region has 12 residues. CDR3 sequence: CASSDWAYEQYF. CDR3 in DNA: TGTGCCAGCAGTGACTGGGCCTACGAGCAGTACTTC.

The CDR3: CASSQVWANVLTF. The CDR3 DNA follows: TGTGCCAGCAGCCAAGTCTGGGCCAACGTCCTGACTTTC. The V gene is TRBV14, the J gene TRBJ2-6; D remains unclear. The germline V gene encodes CDR1 SGHDN and CDR2 FVKESK. V lost 1 base and J 5 bases, leaving 3 bases between the germline ends. This CDR3 is 13 amino acids long.

This chain links TRBV12-3 or TRBV12-4 with TRBJ2-5; possibly TRBD2 for D (5 bases). Trimming took off 6 bases at V and 7 bases at J, with 12 bases between the two ends. The CDR3 sequence is 12 residues long. The CDR3 bases are TGTGCCAGCAGCTCCCTCGCGGGGACCCAGTACTTC. It codes for CASSSLAGTQYF.